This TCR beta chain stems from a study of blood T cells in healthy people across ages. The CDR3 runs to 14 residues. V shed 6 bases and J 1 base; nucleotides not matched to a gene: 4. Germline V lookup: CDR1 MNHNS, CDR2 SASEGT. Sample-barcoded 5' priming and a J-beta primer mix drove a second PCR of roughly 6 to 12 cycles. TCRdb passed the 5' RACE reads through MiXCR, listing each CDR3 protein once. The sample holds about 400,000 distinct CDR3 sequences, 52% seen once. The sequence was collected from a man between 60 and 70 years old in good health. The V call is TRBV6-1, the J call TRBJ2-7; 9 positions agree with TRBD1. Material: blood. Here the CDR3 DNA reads TGTGCCAGCAGCGGACAGGGGATGTCCTACGAGCAGTACTTC. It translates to CASSGQGMSYEQYF.